The 3 T cell receptor beta chains presented below share a single source sample, sequenced in a study of T-cell reconstitution after alpha-beta-depleted transplantation in children. During its preparation, the TCRbeta library received unique molecular identifiers. MiXCR, applied by TCRdb to the PCR reads, yields one record per CDR3 protein. The data contain approximately 230,000 distinct CDR3 sequences, 20% to 30% of them singletons. Sequences were derived from PBMCs, mostly from graft donor cells, sampled 360 days after TCRalphabeta/CD19-depleted stem cell transplant. The receptors derive from a female patient aged 2-9 years who had a stem cell transplant for congenital amegakaryocytic thrombocytopenia, so the T cells may come from the graft donor.

CDR3 amino acids: CASSLERNEQFF. The CDR3 DNA sequence: TGTGCCAGCAGCTTAGAGCGTAATGAGCAGTTCTTC. This chain joins TRBV7-2 and TRBJ2-1, with D unresolved. This CDR3 has 12 amino acids. Germline CDR1 and CDR2: SGHTA and FQGNSA. Trimming left V 1 base short and J 7 bases short, with 5 bases between.

The chain joins TRBV21-1 to TRBJ2-6; TRBD1 reflects the table's D call only, with no check against the DNA. TRBV21-1 is listed as a pseudogene. This CDR3 comprises 15 residues. The DNA for the CDR3 is TGTGCCAGCACCGGACAGTTCTCTGGGGCCAACGTCCTGACTTTC. This sequence encodes CASTGQFSGANVLTF.

The chain uses TRBV18 and TRBJ2-1, with 15 bases fitting TRBD2. The J segment lost 8 bases and the V segment lost 1 base, leaving 21 bases of the junction unmatched. The CDR3 runs to 22 residues. The germline V gene has CDR1 KGHSH and CDR2 LQKENI. The CDR3 DNA follows: TGTGCCAGCTCACCACAGGGGGACCTTCCCGGGACTAGCGGGAGGAGACGGGATGAGCAGTTCTTC. It translates to CASSPQGDLPGTSGRRRDEQFF.